The rows below give T cell receptor beta chains drawn from one sample of a study of T-cell reconstitution after alpha-beta-depleted transplantation in children. TCRdb re-analysed the PCR reads in MiXCR, keeping a single row per CDR3 protein. The top ten hold 9.5% to 13% of the sample, which has some 280,000 distinct CDR3 sequences, approximately 9.8% seen once. The sequenced sample was PBMCs from the stem cell graft donor, obtained from the stem cell graft. All receptors come from a human donor who donated a stem cell graft to a child with SCID. CDR3s include the opening cysteine and the closing phenylalanine or tryptophan. D genes are given only for firm matches. Size tells how often a clone was seen (once, few, many) or the class of an expanded clone, and some rows leave it out.

TRBV7-3	TRBD1	TRBJ1-1	.	15	CASSRDRGRGTEAFF	TGTGCCAGCAGCCGGGACAGGGGGCGCGGGACTGAAGCTTTCTTT
TRBV2	TRBD1	TRBJ2-2	.	16	CASSEVRTGYTAELFF	TGTGCCAGCAGTGAAGTCAGGACAGGGTACACCGCGGAGCTGTTTTTT
TRBV2	TRBD1	TRBJ1-5	.	14	CASTGQAADQPQHF	TGTGCCAGCACCGGACAGGCTGCCGATCAGCCCCAGCATTTT
TRBV20-1	TRBD2	TRBJ2-5	few	14	CSAPTSGAQETQYF	TGCAGTGCCCCGACTAGCGGGGCCCAAGAGACCCAGTACTTC
TRBV27	TRBD2	TRBJ2-2	few	12	CASRRGSGELFF	TGTGCCAGCAGGCGGGGGTCCGGGGAGCTGTTTTTT
TRBV7-2	TRBD2	TRBJ2-2	.	15	CASSLAGGKVGELFF	TGTGCCAGCAGCCTAGCGGGGGGGAAGGTCGGGGAGCTGTTTTTT
TRBV20-1	TRBD1	TRBJ2-3	many	15	CSALGGTGFTDTQYF	TGCAGTGCTCTTGGAGGGACAGGGTTTACAGATACGCAGTATTTT
TRBV5-1	.	TRBJ1-1	.	15	CASSRDRAPNTEAFF	TGCGCCAGCAGCCGGGACCGAGCTCCGAACACTGAAGCTTTCTTT
TRBV11-3	.	TRBJ2-5	few	16	CASSQGGSGSGETQYF	TGTGCCAGCTCACAAGGCGGGTCGGGCAGCGGAGAGACCCAGTACTTC
TRBV4-1	.	TRBJ1-4	.	13	CASSGRATEKLFF	TGCGCCAGCAGCGGCAGGGCTACTGAAAAACTGTTTTTT
TRBV12-3/TRBV12-4	.	TRBJ2-7	.	15	CASSLGRLVGFEQYF	TGTGCCAGCAGTTTGGGGCGGCTAGTCGGATTCGAGCAGTACTTC
TRBV7-9	.	TRBJ2-5	.	13	CASSLDNQETQYF	TGTGCCAGCAGCTTAGACAACCAAGAGACCCAGTACTTC
TRBV10-3	.	TRBJ2-2	few	12	CAIRGNTGELFF	TGTGCCATCAGAGGCAACACCGGGGAGCTGTTTTTT
TRBV4-1	.	TRBJ2-7	few	16	CASSQVVEGGSYEQYF	TGCGCCAGCAGCCAAGTGGTAGAGGGGGGGAGCTACGAGCAGTACTTC
TRBV29-1	.	TRBJ1-5	few	12	CSAAYSNQPQHF	TGCAGCGCCGCGTATAGCAATCAGCCCCAGCATTTT
TRBV18	.	TRBJ2-5	.	15	CASSPFTAPVETQYF	TGTGCCAGCTCACCTTTTACAGCCCCTGTGGAGACCCAGTACTTC
TRBV5-1	TRBD2	TRBJ2-5	.	15	CASSPPGLAEETQYF	TGCGCCAGCAGCCCGCCGGGACTAGCCGAAGAGACCCAGTACTTC
TRBV5-1	TRBD2	TRBJ2-3	many	15	CASSFIGEGTDTQYF	TGCGCCAGCAGCTTCATAGGGGAGGGTACAGATACGCAGTATTTT
TRBV4-1	.	TRBJ1-2	many	13	CASSRELNYGYTF	TGCGCCAGCAGCCGAGAACTGAACTATGGCTACACCTTC
TRBV4-1	.	TRBJ2-3	.	16	CASSPGPSLSTDTQYF	TGCGCCAGCAGCCCCGGGCCCTCCCTTAGCACAGATACGCAGTATTTT
TRBV10-3	TRBD1	TRBJ1-2	few	14	CAISDQTGQHGYTF	TGTGCCATCAGTGATCAGACAGGGCAGCATGGCTACACCTTC
TRBV20-1	TRBD2	TRBJ2-7	.	16	CSAEFTGTSGGREQYF	TGCAGTGCTGAGTTTACCGGGACTAGCGGGGGTCGGGAGCAGTACTTC
TRBV12-3/TRBV12-4	TRBD1	TRBJ2-2	.	15	CASSSTTGRTGELFF	TGTGCCAGCAGCAGTACGACAGGGCGCACCGGGGAGCTGTTTTTT
TRBV6-5	.	TRBJ2-1	few	18	CASSYSTEGSPSYNEQFF	TGTGCCAGCAGTTACTCGACAGAGGGATCACCCTCCTACAATGAGCAGTTCTTC
TRBV5-1	.	TRBJ1-4	few	17	CASSLDGQLLEGEKLFF	TGCGCCAGCAGCTTGGATGGACAGTTACTCGAAGGTGAAAAACTGTTTTTT
TRBV15	.	TRBJ2-7	.	14	CATMPGSLAGEQYF	TGTGCCACCATGCCAGGTTCTCTTGCGGGTGAGCAGTACTTC
TRBV12-3/TRBV12-4	TRBD2	TRBJ2-7	.	16	CASSLRLADSSYEQYF	TGTGCCAGCAGCCTCCGACTAGCGGACAGCTCCTACGAGCAGTACTTC
TRBV12-3/TRBV12-4	TRBD2	TRBJ2-2	many	15	CASRLAGGTTGELFF	TGTGCCAGCAGACTAGCGGGGGGAACCACCGGGGAGCTGTTTTTT
TRBV20-1	.	TRBJ1-3	few	12	CSARTERNTIYF	TGCAGTGCTAGAACCGAAAGAAACACCATATATTTT
TRBV12-3/TRBV12-4	TRBD1	TRBJ2-6	.	19	CTSSFVLRTGITGANVLTF	TGTACCAGCAGTTTCGTCCTAAGGACAGGGATAACTGGGGCCAACGTCCTGACTTTC